The 22 T cell receptor beta chains reported below all come from one sample, sequenced in a study of cytomegalovirus exposure and HLA in healthy donors. With 60 Vbeta and 13 Jbeta primers, the PCR was carried out. Produced via immunoSEQ multiplex PCR; TCRdb's table is partial and in-frame only. The sample consists of 150,000 to 200,000 clones, 75% to 90% of them appearing once. Source material: PBMCs. The source of these receptors is a man aged 45-65 years in good health and CMV-seropositive.

The chain has TRBV9 and TRBJ2-5, with a tentative D call TRBD1 (5 bases). The CDR3 covers 13 residues. Germline lookup yields CDR1 SGDLS and CDR2 YYNGEE. V was cut by 1 base and J by 4 bases, with 8 bases left in between. Here the CDR3 reads CASSVPGRETQYF. Here the CDR3 DNA reads TGTGCCAGCAGCGTACCAGGGCGAGAGACCCAGTACTTC.

The chain recombines TRBV28 with TRBJ1-2; D not certain. The CDR3 runs to 14 residues. Trimming cost V 8 bases and J 1 base, with 14 bases left between them. Germline CDR1 is MDHEN and CDR2 is SYDVKM. The CDR3 loop reads CASASVFRNYGYTF. CDR3 DNA: TGTGCCAGCGCCTCAGTTTTCCGTAACTATGGCTACACCTTC.

The chain employs TRBV9 and TRBJ2-5; TRBD2 aligns across 7 bases. The end of the DNA is better explained by TRBJ2-7, so the J call may be wrong. This CDR3 region has 14 residues. Germline V gene sequence: CDR1 SGDLS, CDR2 YYNGEE. The CDR3 nucleotides are TGTGCCAGCAATCCGAGCGGGGACGACTACGAGCAGTACTTC. This encodes CASNPSGDDYEQYF.

The chain carries TRBV6-5 and TRBJ2-6, with D perhaps TRBD1 (6 bases). The CDR3 runs 15 residues. V lost 6 bases, J lost 2 bases, and 11 bases lay in between. Germline CDR1 is MNHEY and CDR2 is SVGAGI. This CDR3 reads CASSQQGTGANVLTF. The CDR3, as DNA: TGTGCCAGCAGCCAACAGGGAACTGGGGCCAACGTCCTGACTTTC.

The CDR3 nucleotides are TGTGCCAGCAGCCCCACCGGAGAGACCCAGTACTTC. As protein: CASSPTGETQYF. This rearrangement joins TRBV25-1 to TRBJ2-5; D remains ambiguous. Germline V gives CDR1 MGHDK, CDR2 SYGVNS. The CDR3 spans 12 residues. V was shortened by 6 bases and J by 4 bases, with 9 bases between the two germline ends.

This clone was picked up one time. The chain uses TRBV4-1 and TRBJ2-7; TRBD1 aligns across 11 bases. Losses at the gene ends were 3 bases for V and 3 bases for J; bases not matched to a gene: 10. Germline values: CDR1 MGHRA, CDR2 YSYEKL. This CDR3 has 17 amino acids. The CDR3 here is CASSHTRAGTGGYEQYF. The CDR3 region has the DNA TGCGCCAGCAGCCACACTCGCGCCGGGACAGGGGGCTACGAGCAGTACTTC.

This chain uses TRBV18 with TRBJ2-5, with a weak D call TRBD2 (5 bases). The germline V gene has CDR1 KGHSH and CDR2 LQKENI. This CDR3 comprises 14 residues. V shed 2 bases and J shed 5 bases, with 12 bases lying between them. The CDR3 DNA follows: TGTGCCAGCTCACCAGGCGGGTGGAGGGAGACCCAGTACTTC. Translation: CASSPGGWRETQYF.

Concerning this clone: Other nucleotide sequences in the sample specify the same CDR3. V and J are TRBV7-2 and TRBJ2-7; the D is unclear. This CDR3 spans 12 amino acids. Per the germline V gene, CDR1 is SGHTA and CDR2 is FQGNSA. Deletions cut 5 bases from V and 0 bases from J, with 5 bases between. CDR3 nucleotide sequence: TGTGCCAGCAGCCCCTCCTCCTACGAGCAGTACTTC. Protein: CASSPSSYEQYF.

The rearrangement joins TRBV9 to TRBJ2-5; 9 bases map to TRBD2. The germline gives CDR1 SGDLS, CDR2 YYNGEE. The CDR3 has 15 residues. V shed 0 bases and J 5 bases; nucleotides not matched to a gene: 5. The CDR3 sequence is CASSVVAGEGETQYF. CDR3 in DNA: TGTGCCAGCAGCGTAGTAGCGGGGGAGGGTGAGACCCAGTACTTC. Together with reference TRBV9 and TRBJ2-5, the CDR3 gives the full variable domain: DSGVTQTPKHLITATGQRVTLRCSPRSGDLSVYWYQQSLDQGLQFLIQYYNGEERAKGNILERFSAQQFPDLHSELNLSSLELGDSALYFCASSVVAGEGETQYFGPGTRLLVL.

The chain is built from TRBV5-5 and TRBJ2-7, with TRBD1 matching 8 bases. J gave up 4 bases and V 1 base, and 7 bases lay outside the gene matches. There are 15 residues in the CDR3. The germline CDR1 and CDR2 sequences are SGHKS and YYEKEE (reference sequence). The CDR3 protein is CASSLHDRGIYEQYF. CDR3 bases: TGTGCCAGCAGCTTGCATGACAGGGGAATATACGAGCAGTACTTC.

This clone occurred once. The chain recombines TRBV11-2 with TRBJ2-7; 10 nucleotides line up with TRBD1. Germline V lookup: CDR1 SGHAT, CDR2 FQNNGV. The CDR3 sequence is 16 residues long. Germline trimming cut 4 bases from V and 5 bases from J; bases unmatched to any gene: 11. CDR3 sequence: CASSSFGTGAGDEQYF. In nucleotides, the CDR3 is TGTGCCAGCAGCTCGTTTGGGACAGGGGCCGGAGACGAGCAGTACTTC.

This chain joins TRBV7-9 and TRBJ1-1; tentative D call: TRBD1 (6 bases). Germline CDR1 is SEHNR and CDR2 is FQNEAQ (reference sequence). The CDR3 length is 14 residues. V lost 6 bases to trimming and J lost 1 base, with 12 bases between them. The CDR3 loop is CASRSTGPNTEAFF. The DNA for the CDR3 is TGTGCCAGCAGGTCGACAGGACCGAACACTGAAGCTTTCTTT.

The chain recombines TRBV19 with TRBJ1-2; 8 bases match TRBD1. The junction had 4 bases not matched to a gene; V was cut back by 7 bases and J by 0 bases. This CDR3 spans 14 amino acids. Germline V gives CDR1 LNHDA, CDR2 SQIVND (reference sequence). CDR3 bases: TGTGCCAGTAACACAGGGGGGACTAACTATGGCTACACCTTC. Translating gives CASNTGGTNYGYTF.

The chain employs TRBV30 and TRBJ1-5; D unclear. V gave up 2 bases and J gave up 6 bases, with 8 bases separating them. Germline V gene data show CDR1 as GTSNPN and CDR2 as SVGIG (reference sequence). CDR3 size: 12 residues. The CDR3 DNA reads as TGTGCCTGGAGTACCGGGGTTCAGCCCCAGCATTTT. Translation: CAWSTGVQPQHF.

V usage is TRBV5-4 and J usage is TRBJ2-3, with 12 positions matching TRBD2. V shed 3 bases and J 6 bases; nucleotides not matched to a gene: 11. CDR1 and CDR2 (germline): SGHNT, YYREEE (reference sequence). This CDR3 has 17 amino acids. CDR3: CASSYSLAGGPGDTQYF. The CDR3 DNA sequence: TGTGCCAGCAGCTACAGCCTAGCGGGGGGGCCAGGTGATACGCAGTATTTT. Full variable domain (rest looked up from reference TRBV5-4 and TRBJ2-3): ETGVTQSPTHLIKTRGQQVTLRCSSQSGHNTVSWYQQALGQGPQFIFQYYREEENGRGNFPPRFSGLQFPNYSSELNVNALELDDSALYLCASSYSLAGGPGDTQYFGPGTRLTVL.

The genes are TRBV21-1 and TRBJ2-7; the D call in the table, TRBD1, was not verified against the DNA. TRBV21-1 is a listed pseudogene. The CDR3 sequence is 15 residues long. CDR3 sequence: CASSIGTGVSYEQYF. CDR3 bases: TGTGCCAGCAGCATCGGGACAGGCGTTTCCTACGAGCAGTACTTC.

The chain links TRBV11-2 to TRBJ2-7, with 7 nucleotides matching TRBD1. CDR1 is SGHAT and CDR2 is FQNNGV in the germline V gene. The CDR3 has 14 residues. With V trimmed by 0 bases and J by 4 bases, 3 bases remained unmatched. The CDR3 here is CASSLERGQYEQYF. The DNA for the CDR3 is TGTGCCAGCAGCTTAGAAAGGGGGCAGTACGAGCAGTACTTC. The full variable domain, rest sourced from reference TRBV11-2 and TRBJ2-7, is EAGVAQSPRYKIIEKRQSVAFWCNPISGHATLYWYQQILGQGPKLLIQFQNNGVVDDSQLPKDRFSAERLKGVDSTLKIQPAKLEDSAVYLCASSLERGQYEQYFGPGTRLTVT.

This chain joins TRBV6-5 and TRBJ2-5; 7 nucleotides match TRBD1. The trim removed 2 bases at V and 4 bases at J, leaving 4 bases unmatched. The germline gives CDR1 MNHEY, CDR2 SVGAGI. This CDR3 is built from 14 residues. In DNA form, the CDR3 reads TGTGCCAGCAGTTACCGACAGGGTGGAGAGACCCAGTACTTC. Encoded protein: CASSYRQGGETQYF.

The chain recombines TRBV5-4 with TRBJ1-5, with D unresolved. In germline, CDR1 is SGHNT, CDR2 YYREEE (reference sequence). The CDR3 has 15 residues. Trimming removed 0 bases at V and 7 bases at J, with 14 bases between. CDR3 nucleotides: TGTGCCAGCAGCTTGGCCGGTTCGCCGGTGCAGCCCCAGCATTTT. Translated: CASSLAGSPVQPQHF.

This chain uses TRBV6-1 with TRBJ1-2; 7 bases fit TRBD1. This CDR3 has 15 amino acids. Germline-derived CDR1 and CDR2 are MNHNS and SASEGT. Germline trimming cut 4 bases from V and 0 bases from J; bases unmatched to any gene: 5. CDR3 coding DNA: TGTGCCAGCAGTGGACCCGGGACAGCTAACTATGGCTACACCTTC. It specifies CASSGPGTANYGYTF.

This clone was seen more than once but under ten times. The chain joins TRBV4-1 to TRBJ2-7; 9 nucleotides align to TRBD2. Germline CDR1 is MGHRA and CDR2 is YSYEKL. The V gene end was trimmed by 4 bases and the J gene end by 5 bases; junction bases not matched to a gene: 3. The CDR3 runs to 13 residues. The DNA of the CDR3 is TGCGCCAGCAGCCTAGCGGGAGATGACGAGCAGTACTTC. Its protein is CASSLAGDDEQYF.

This chain uses TRBV6-6 with TRBJ2-5; TRBD1 might be the D (6 bases). The better agreement between TRBJ2-7 and the DNA end casts doubt on the J call. The CDR3 runs to 12 residues. The germline gives CDR1 MNHNY, CDR2 SVGAGI (reference sequence). The CDR3 loop reads CASTDSPYEQYF. In DNA form, the CDR3 reads TGTGCCAGCACGGACAGCCCCTACGAGCAGTACTTC.